Below, 5 T cell receptor beta chains from the same sample are listed, as sequenced in a study of cytomegalovirus exposure and HLA in healthy donors. Primers for the PCR totalled 60 Vbeta and 13 Jbeta. Generated by immunoSEQ multiplex PCR, the TCRdb table keeps only in-frame clones and is missing some. This repertoire shows 120,000 to 150,000 clones, roughly 80% found once; its top ten account for around 1.7%. Sequenced: PBMCs. The receptors were gathered from a female donor in good health and CMV-seronegative.

V is TRBV5-1 and J is TRBJ2-7; 9 bases align to TRBD1. This CDR3 is 15 amino acids long. V lost 7 bases and J lost 5; bases outside the gene matches: 13. Germline CDR1 SGHRS, CDR2 YFSETQ. The CDR3 is CASAWYGTGPNEQYF. The CDR3, as DNA: TGCGCCAGCGCCTGGTACGGGACAGGGCCCAACGAGCAGTACTTC.

The chain has TRBV6-5 and TRBJ2-7; weak D call: TRBD1 (5 bases). Trimming removed 2 bases at V and 4 bases at J, with 12 bases between. The germline gives CDR1 MNHEY, CDR2 SVGAGI. The CDR3 has 14 amino acids. CDR3 residues: CASSYGQGIYEQYF. The CDR3 region has the DNA TGTGCCAGCAGTTACGGGCAGGGAATATACGAGCAGTACTTC.

The V gene is TRBV13, the J gene TRBJ2-3, with D perhaps TRBD2 (6 bases). CDR1 PRHDT and CDR2 FYEKMQ come from the germline V gene (reference sequence). The V end lost 5 bases, the J end lost 4 bases, and 10 bases lay between the germline ends. The CDR3 runs 13 residues. The CDR3 DNA sequence: TGTGCCAGCAGCACCGGCGGGGCAGATACGCAGTATTTT. Translating gives CASSTGGADTQYF.

This clone was detected only once. A read error may produce the germline difference seen at one junction end. The J gene is TRBJ1-1, the V gene TRBV7-8; TRBD1 matches at 7 bases. The CDR3 sequence is 14 residues long. Germline loops: CDR1 SGHVS, CDR2 FQNEAQ. CDR3 coding DNA: TGTGCCGGCAGCTCACTACAGGGGTACACTGAAGCTTTCTTT. Translated: CAGSSLQGYTEAFF.

The chain recombines TRBV15 with TRBJ2-7; the match to TRBD1 covers 9 bases. The V segment lost 0 bases and the J segment 2 bases; nucleotides outside the gene matches: 14. The CDR3 runs to 19 residues. CDR1 is LNHNV, CDR2 YYDKDF, per germline (reference sequence). The CDR3 DNA sequence: TGTGCCACCAGCAGAGACATCGGACAGGGGACAGGGAGAACCTACGAGCAGTACTTC. Translation gives CATSRDIGQGTGRTYEQYF.